Reported below is one T cell receptor beta chain. CDR1 is SGHTA and CDR2 is FQGTGA in the germline V gene. V lost 6 bases to trimming and J lost 2 bases, with 26 bases between them. CDR3 length: 18 residues. TCRdb keeps only in-frame clones here, not all; method: immunoSEQ multiplex PCR. The table shows about 480,000 clones, with 87% occurring only once. The record originates from a study of Ad26.COV2.S vaccination and SARS-CoV-2 variants. Treatment indicated: 15 to 20 received Ad26.COV2.S at low or high dose, single or two shots; 5 received placebo; per-sample allocation not given. Samples came from day 63 after the first vaccine or placebo injection. Boston provided a donor who was an adult aged 18-55 years.

This TCR derives from a person between 18 and 60 years old who received the Ad26.COV2.S COVID-19 vaccine or a placebo. This chain links TRBV7-3 with TRBJ2-7, with TRBD2 as a possible D gene (6 bases). Sequences were derived from peripheral blood, sampled in a trial of Ad26.COV2.S vaccine versus placebo. The CDR3 is CASSYGGPGTPGPYEQYF. CDR3 DNA: TGTGCCAGCAGTTACGGTGGTCCCGGGACTCCGGGTCCCTACGAGCAGTACTTC. Together with reference TRBV7-3 and TRBJ2-7, the CDR3 gives the full variable domain: GAGVSQTPSNKVTEKGKYVELRCDPISGHTALYWYRQSLGQGPEFLIYFQGTGAADDSGLPNDRFFAVRPEGSVSTLKIQRTERGDSAVYLCASSYGGPGTPGPYEQYFGPGTRLTVT.